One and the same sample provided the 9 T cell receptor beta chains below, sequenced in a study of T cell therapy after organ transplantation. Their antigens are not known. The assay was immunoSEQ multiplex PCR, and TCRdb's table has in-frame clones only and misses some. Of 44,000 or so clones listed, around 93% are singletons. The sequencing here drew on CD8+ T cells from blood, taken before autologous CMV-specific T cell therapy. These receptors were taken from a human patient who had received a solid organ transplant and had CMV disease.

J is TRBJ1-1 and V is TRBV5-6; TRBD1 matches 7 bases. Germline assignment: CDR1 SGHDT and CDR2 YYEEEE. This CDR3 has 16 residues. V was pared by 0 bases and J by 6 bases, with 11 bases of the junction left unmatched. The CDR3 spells CASSLDVGGGVPEAFF. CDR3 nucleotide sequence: TGTGCCAGCAGCTTGGATGTAGGGGGCGGTGTCCCTGAAGCTTTCTTT.

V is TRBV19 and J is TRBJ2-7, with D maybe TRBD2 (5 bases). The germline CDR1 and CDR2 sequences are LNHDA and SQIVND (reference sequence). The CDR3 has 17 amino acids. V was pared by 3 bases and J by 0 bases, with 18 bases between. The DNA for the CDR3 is TGTGCCAGTAGTATTTTTAGCGAGGACCTCAACTCCTACGAGCAGTACTTC. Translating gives CASSIFSEDLNSYEQYF.

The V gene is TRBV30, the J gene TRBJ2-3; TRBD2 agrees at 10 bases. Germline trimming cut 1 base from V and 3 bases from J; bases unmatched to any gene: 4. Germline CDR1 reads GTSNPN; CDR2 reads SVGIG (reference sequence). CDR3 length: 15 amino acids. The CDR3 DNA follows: TGTGCCTGGAGTGGCCCTAGCGGGGGTACAGATACGCAGTATTTT. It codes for CAWSGPSGGTDTQYF.

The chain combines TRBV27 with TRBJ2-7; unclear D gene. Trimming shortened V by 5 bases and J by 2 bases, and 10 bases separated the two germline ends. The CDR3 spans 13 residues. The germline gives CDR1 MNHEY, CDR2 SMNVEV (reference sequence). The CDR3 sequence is CASSLLGTYEQYF. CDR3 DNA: TGTGCCAGCAGTCTCCTTGGAACCTACGAGCAGTACTTC.

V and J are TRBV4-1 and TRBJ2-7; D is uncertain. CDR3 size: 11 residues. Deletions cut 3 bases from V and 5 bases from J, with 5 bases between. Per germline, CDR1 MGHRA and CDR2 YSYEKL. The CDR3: CASSQGNEQYF. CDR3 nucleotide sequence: TGCGCCAGCAGCCAGGGAAACGAGCAGTACTTC.

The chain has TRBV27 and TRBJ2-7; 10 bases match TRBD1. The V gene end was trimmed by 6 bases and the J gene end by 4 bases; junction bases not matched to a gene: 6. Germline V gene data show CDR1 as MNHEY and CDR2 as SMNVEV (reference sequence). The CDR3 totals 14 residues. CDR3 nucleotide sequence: TGTGCCAGCAGGGGGACAGGGGTAAGTTACGAGCAGTACTTC. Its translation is CASRGTGVSYEQYF.

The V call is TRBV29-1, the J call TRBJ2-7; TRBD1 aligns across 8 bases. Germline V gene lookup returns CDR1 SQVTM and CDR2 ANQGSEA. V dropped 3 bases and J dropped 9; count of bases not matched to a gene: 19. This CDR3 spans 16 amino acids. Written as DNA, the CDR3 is TGCAGCGTTGATTTTATCCGGGCGTCAGGGGGCGTAAGGCAGTACTTC. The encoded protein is CSVDFIRASGGVRQYF.

CDR3 bases: TGCGCCAGCAGTGAATGGGACGAGCAGTACTTC. Translated, it gives CASSEWDEQYF. The rearrangement uses TRBV10-2 and TRBJ2-7; no clear D. Germline V CDR1 and CDR2: WSHSY, SAAADI. The V and J ends lost 3 bases and 5 bases respectively, with 5 bases between them. CDR3 length: 11 residues.

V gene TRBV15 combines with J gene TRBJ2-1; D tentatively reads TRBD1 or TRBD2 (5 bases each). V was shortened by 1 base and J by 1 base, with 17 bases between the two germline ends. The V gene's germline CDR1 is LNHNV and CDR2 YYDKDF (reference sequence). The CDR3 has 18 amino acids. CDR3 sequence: CATSRAGRLGGSYNEQFF. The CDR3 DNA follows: TGTGCCACCAGCAGAGCGGGGCGGCTAGGAGGATCCTACAATGAGCAGTTCTTC.